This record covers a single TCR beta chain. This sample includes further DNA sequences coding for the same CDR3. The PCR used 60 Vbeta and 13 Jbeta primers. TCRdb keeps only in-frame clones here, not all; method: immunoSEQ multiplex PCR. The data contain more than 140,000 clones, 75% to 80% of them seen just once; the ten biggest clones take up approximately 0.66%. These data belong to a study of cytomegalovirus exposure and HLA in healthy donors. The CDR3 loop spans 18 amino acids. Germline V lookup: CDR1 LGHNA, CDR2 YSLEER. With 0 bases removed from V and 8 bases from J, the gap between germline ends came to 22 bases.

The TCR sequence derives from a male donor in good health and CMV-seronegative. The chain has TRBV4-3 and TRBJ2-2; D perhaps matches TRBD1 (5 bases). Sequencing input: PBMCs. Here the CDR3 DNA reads TGCGCCAGCAGCCAAGATCCCCCGGCGGCCAGGGCCACTGGGGAGCTGTTTTTT. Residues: CASSQDPPAARATGELFF.